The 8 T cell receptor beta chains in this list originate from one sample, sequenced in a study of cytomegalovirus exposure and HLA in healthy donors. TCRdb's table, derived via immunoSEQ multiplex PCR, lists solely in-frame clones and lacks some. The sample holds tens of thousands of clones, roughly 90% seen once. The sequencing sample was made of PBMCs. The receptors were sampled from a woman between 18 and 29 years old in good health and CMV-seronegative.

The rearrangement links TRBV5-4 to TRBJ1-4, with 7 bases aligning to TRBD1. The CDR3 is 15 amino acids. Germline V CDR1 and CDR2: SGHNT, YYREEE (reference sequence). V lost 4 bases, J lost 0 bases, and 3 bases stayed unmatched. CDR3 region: CASSPGTATNEKLFF. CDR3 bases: TGTGCCAGCAGCCCCGGGACAGCAACTAATGAAAAACTGTTTTTT. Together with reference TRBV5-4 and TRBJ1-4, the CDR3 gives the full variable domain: ETGVTQSPTHLIKTRGQQVTLRCSSQSGHNTVSWYQQALGQGPQFIFQYYREEENGRGNFPPRFSGLQFPNYSSELNVNALELDDSALYLCASSPGTATNEKLFFGSGTQLSVL.

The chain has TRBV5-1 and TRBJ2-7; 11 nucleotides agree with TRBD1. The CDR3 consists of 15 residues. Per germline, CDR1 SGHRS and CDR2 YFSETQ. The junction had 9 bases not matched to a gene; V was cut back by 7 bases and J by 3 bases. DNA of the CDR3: TGCGCCAGCGGGGGACAGGGGGTCGGGAACTACGAGCAGTACTTC. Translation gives CASGGQGVGNYEQYF.

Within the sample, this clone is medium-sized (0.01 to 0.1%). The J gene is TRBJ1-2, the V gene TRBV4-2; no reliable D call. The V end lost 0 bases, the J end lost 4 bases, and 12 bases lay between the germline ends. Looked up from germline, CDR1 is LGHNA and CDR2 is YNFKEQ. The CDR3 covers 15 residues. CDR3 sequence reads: CASSQEARESYGYTF. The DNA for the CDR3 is TGTGCCAGCAGCCAAGAAGCGAGGGAGAGCTATGGCTACACCTTC.

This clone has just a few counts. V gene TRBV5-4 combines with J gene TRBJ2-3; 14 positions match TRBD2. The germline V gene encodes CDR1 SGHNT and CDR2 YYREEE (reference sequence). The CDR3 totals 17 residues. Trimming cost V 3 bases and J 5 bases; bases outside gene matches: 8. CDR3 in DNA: TGTGCCAGCAGCTGGGGACTAGCGGGAGTTACGAGAGATACGCAGTATTTT. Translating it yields CASSWGLAGVTRDTQYF.

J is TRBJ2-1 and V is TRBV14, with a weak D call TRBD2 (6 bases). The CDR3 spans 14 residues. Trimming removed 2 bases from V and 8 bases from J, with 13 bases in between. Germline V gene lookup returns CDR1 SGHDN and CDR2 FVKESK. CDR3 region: CASSQRLVGYEQFF. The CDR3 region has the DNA TGTGCCAGCAGCCAACGACTAGTAGGCTATGAGCAGTTCTTC.

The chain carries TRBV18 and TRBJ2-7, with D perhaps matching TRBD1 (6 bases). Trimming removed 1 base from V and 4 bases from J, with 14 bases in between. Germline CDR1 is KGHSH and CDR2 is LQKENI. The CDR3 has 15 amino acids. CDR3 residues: CASSPLLGAGYEQYF. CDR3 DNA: TGTGCCAGCTCACCACTTCTGGGGGCTGGGTACGAGCAGTACTTC.

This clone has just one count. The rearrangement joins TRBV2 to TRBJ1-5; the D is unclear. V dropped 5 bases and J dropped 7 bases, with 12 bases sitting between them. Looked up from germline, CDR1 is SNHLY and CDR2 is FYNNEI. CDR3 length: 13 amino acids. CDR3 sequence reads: CASSWEPGQPQHF. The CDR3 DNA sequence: TGTGCCAGCAGTTGGGAGCCGGGCCAGCCCCAGCATTTT.

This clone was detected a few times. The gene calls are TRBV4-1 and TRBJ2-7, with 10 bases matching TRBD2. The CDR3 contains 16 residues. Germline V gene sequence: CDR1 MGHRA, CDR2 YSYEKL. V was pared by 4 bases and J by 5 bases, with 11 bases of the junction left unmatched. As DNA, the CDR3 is TGCGCCAGCAGCCTTGCCGCGGGACTAGCGCTTGACGAGCAGTACTTC. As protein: CASSLAAGLALDEQYF.